The source of this T cell receptor beta chain is a study of vaccination and CD4 T cells after COVID-19. Points from the study as a whole: In convalescent patients, a median around 85% of reactive clones appeared only post-vaccination.

Stated treatment: roughly ten-day PBMC culture with coronavirus spike peptide pools or control peptides (ViraFEST assay). The ViraFEST method relied on peptide pools to expand antigen-specific T cells, followed by TCR sequencing. Around 2 million PBMCs per well were cultured with roughly 9.2 IU/ml IL-2 and 7.5 to 10 ug/ml peptide pools. Notes on this clonotype: Antigen unknown.

The Oncomine TCR Beta short-read assay was applied to DNA of cultured CD4+ T cells. TCRdb itself ran the PCR reads through MiXCR, one entry per CDR3 protein. In the table there are over 15,000 distinct CDR3 sequences, 45% to 65% of which are singletons. CDR1 MDHEN and CDR2 SYDVKM come from the germline V gene. V was clipped by 5 bases and J by 3 bases, with 16 bases between them. The CDR3 loop spans 15 amino acids. The source material was CD4+ T cells from blood, cultured in vitro, sampled before SARS-CoV-2 vaccination. The V and J genes are TRBV28 and TRBJ1-1; the D gene is possibly TRBD1 (6 bases). The clonotype comes from a human donor who had recovered from COVID-19. CDR3: CASSPGGAVDTEAFF. The CDR3 DNA reads TGTGCCAGCAGTCCCGGGGGGGCGGTGGACACTGAAGCTTTCTTT. The variable domain in full, completed from reference TRBV28 and TRBJ1-1, reads DVKVTQSSRYLVKRTGEKVFLECVQDMDHENMFWYRQDPGLGLRLIYFSYDVKMKEKGDIPEGYSVSREKKERFSLILESASTNQTSMYLCASSPGGAVDTEAFFGQGTRLTVV.